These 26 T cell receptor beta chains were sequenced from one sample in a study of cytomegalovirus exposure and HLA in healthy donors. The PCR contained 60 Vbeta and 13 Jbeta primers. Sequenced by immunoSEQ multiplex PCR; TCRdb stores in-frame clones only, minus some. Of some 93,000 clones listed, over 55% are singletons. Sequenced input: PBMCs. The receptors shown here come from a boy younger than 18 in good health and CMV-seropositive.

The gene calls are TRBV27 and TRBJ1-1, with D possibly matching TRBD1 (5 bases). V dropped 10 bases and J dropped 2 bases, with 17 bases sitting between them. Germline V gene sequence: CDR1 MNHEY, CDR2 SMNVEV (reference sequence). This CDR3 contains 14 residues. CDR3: CATAKRGYNTEAFF. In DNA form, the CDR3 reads TGTGCCACAGCAAAACGGGGGTATAACACTGAAGCTTTCTTT.

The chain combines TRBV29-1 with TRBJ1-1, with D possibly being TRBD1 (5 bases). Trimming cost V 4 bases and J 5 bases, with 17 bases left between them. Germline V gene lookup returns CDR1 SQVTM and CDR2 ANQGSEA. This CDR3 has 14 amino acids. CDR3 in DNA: TGCAGCGTTGGGTGGAGGGGTGCTGGTACTGAAGCTTTCTTT. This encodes CSVGWRGAGTEAFF. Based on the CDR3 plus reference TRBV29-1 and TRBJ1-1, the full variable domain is SAVISQKPSRDICQRGTSLTIQCQVDSQVTMMFWYRQQPGQSLTLIATANQGSEATYESGFVIDKFPISRPNLTFSTLTVSNMSPEDSSIYLCSVGWRGAGTEAFFGQGTRLTVV.

The CDR3, as DNA: TGTGCCAGCAGCCCACGGAGGGAAAACACTGAAGCTTTCTTT. Protein: CASSPRRENTEAFF. The rearrangement links TRBV7-8 to TRBJ1-1; D is uncertain. The CDR3 extends over 14 amino acids. Germline lookup yields CDR1 SGHVS and CDR2 FQNEAQ. Deletions cut 5 bases from V and 2 bases from J, with 12 bases between.

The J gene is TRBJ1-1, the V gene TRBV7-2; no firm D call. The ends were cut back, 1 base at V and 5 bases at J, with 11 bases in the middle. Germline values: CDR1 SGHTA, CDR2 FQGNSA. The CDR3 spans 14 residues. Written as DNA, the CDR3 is TGTGCCAGCAGCTTAGAGCACCTTCTTACTGAAGCTTTCTTT. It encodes CASSLEHLLTEAFF.

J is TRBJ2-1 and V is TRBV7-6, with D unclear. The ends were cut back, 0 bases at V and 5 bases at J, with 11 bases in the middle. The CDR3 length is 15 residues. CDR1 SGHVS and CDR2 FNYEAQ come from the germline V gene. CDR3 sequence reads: CASSLAVYIDNEQFF. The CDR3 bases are TGTGCCAGCAGCTTAGCCGTCTATATCGACAATGAGCAGTTCTTC.

CDR3 DNA sequence: TGTGCCAGCAGCGTCGGTGGAAGCGGACGTTGTGGCTACACCTTC. Its translation is CASSVGGSGRCGYTF. V and J are TRBV9 and TRBJ1-2; D is uncertain. The CDR3 is 15 amino acids. Germline V CDR1 and CDR2: SGDLS, YYNGEE. Trimming removed 2 bases at V and 7 bases at J, with 18 bases between.

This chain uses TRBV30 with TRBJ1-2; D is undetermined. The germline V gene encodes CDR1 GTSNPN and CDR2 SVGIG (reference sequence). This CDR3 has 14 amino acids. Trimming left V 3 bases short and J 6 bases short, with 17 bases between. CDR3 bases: TGTGCCTGGAGCGGCCAGACCCAAGCGCATGGCTACACCTTC. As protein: CAWSGQTQAHGYTF.

CDR3: CATSRTNRASTEAFF. In DNA, the CDR3 is TGTGCCACCAGCAGAACAAACAGGGCTAGCACTGAAGCTTTCTTT. This chain uses TRBV15 with TRBJ1-1; tentative D call: TRBD1 (6 bases). This CDR3 spans 15 amino acids. Germline V CDR1 and CDR2: LNHNV, YYDKDF (reference sequence). The V and J ends lost 2 bases and 4 bases respectively, with 14 bases between them.

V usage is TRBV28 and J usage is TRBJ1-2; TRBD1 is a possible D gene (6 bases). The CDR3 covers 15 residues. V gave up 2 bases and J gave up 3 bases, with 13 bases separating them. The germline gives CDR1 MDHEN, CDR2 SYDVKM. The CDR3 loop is CASSLIWGRDYGYTF. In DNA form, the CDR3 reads TGTGCCAGCAGTTTAATTTGGGGGCGCGACTATGGCTACACCTTC.

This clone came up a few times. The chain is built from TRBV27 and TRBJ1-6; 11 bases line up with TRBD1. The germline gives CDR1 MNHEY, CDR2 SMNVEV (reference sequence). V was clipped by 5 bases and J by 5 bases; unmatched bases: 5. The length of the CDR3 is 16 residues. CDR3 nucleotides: TGTGCCAGCAGTCCCTTGGACAGGGGGCATAATTCACCCCTCCACTTT. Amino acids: CASSPLDRGHNSPLHF.

The CDR3 sequence: CASSLWGQVAFF. As DNA, the CDR3 is TGCGCCAGCAGCTTGTGGGGGCAAGTAGCTTTCTTT. The V gene is TRBV5-1, the J gene TRBJ1-1; TRBD1 might be the D (6 bases). Germline-derived CDR1 and CDR2 are SGHRS and YFSETQ. There are 12 residues in the CDR3. V shed 1 base and J shed 10 bases, with 11 bases lying between them.

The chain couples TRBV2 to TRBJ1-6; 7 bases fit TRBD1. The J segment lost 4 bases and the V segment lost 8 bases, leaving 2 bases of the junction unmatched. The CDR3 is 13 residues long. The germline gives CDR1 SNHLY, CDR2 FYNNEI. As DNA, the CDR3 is TGTGCCAGCGGGACAGCTTATAATTCACCCCTCCACTTT. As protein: CASGTAYNSPLHF.

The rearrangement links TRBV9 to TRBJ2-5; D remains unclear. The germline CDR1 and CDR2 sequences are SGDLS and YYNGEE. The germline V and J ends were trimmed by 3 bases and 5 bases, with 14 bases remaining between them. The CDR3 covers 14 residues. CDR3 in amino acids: CASSGGGISETQYF. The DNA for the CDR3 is TGTGCCAGCAGCGGTGGCGGCATATCGGAGACCCAGTACTTC.

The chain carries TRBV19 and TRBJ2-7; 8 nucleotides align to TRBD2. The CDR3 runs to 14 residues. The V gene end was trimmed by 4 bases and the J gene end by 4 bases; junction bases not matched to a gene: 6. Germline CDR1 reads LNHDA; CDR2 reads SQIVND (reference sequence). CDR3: CASSTRAGEYEQYF. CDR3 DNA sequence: TGTGCCAGTAGTACCCGAGCGGGGGAATACGAGCAGTACTTC. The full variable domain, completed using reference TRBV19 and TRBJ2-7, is DGGITQSPKYLFRKEGQNVTLSCEQNLNHDAMYWYRQDPGQGLRLIYYSQIVNDFQKGDIAEGYSVSREKKESFPLTVTSAQKNPTAFYLCASSTRAGEYEQYFGPGTRLTVT.

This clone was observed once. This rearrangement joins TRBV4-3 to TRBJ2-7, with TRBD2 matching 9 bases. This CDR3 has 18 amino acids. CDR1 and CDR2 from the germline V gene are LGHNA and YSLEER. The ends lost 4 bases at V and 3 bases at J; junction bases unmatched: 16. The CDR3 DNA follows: TGCGCCAGCAGCCCCCCGCCTAGCGGGAACGCGACCCTCTACGAGCAGTACTTC. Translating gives CASSPPPSGNATLYEQYF.

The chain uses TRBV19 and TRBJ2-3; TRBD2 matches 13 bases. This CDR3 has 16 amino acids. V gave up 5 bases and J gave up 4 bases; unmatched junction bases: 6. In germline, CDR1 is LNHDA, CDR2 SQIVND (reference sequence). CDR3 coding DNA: TGTGCCAGTAGTGACCAGACTAGCGGGGGGTCAGATACGCAGTATTTT. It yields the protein CASSDQTSGGSDTQYF.

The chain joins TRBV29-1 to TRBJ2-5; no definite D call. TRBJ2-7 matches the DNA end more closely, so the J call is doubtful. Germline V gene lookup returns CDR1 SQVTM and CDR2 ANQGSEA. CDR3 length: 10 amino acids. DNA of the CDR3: TGCAGCGTAAAAACCTACGAGCAGTACTTC. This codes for CSVKTYEQYF.

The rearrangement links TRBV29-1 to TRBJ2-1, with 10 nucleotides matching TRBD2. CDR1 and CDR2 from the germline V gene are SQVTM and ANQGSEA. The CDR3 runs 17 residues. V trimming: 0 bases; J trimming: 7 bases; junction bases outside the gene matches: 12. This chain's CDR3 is CSVEDRSGRAMRNEQFF. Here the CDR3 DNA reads TGCAGCGTTGAAGATCGAAGCGGGAGGGCTATGAGGAATGAGCAGTTCTTC.

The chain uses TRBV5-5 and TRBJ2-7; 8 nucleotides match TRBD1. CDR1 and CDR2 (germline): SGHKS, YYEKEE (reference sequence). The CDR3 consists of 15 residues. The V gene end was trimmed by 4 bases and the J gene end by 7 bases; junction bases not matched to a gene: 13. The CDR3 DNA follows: TGTGCCAGCAGCCAACCGGGACAGGCGATTCGAGAGCAGTACTTC. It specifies CASSQPGQAIREQYF. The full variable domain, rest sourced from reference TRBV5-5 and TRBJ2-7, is DAGVTQSPTHLIKTRGQQVTLRCSPISGHKSVSWYQQVLGQGPQFIFQYYEKEERGRGNFPDRFSARQFPNYSSELNVNALLLGDSALYLCASSQPGQAIREQYFGPGTRLTVT.

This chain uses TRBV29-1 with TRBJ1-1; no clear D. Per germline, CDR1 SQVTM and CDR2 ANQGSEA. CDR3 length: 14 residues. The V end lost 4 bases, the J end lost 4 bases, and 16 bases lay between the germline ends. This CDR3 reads CSVVTPRRSTEAFF. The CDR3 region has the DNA TGCAGCGTTGTTACCCCACGGAGGAGCACTGAAGCTTTCTTT.

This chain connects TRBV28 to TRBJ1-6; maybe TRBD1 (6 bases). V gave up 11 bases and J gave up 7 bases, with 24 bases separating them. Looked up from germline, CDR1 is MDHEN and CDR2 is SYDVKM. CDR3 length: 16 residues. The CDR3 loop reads CACDTGGARGNSPLHF. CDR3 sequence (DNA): TGTGCCTGCGATACCGGGGGGGCCCGGGGCAATTCACCCCTCCACTTT.

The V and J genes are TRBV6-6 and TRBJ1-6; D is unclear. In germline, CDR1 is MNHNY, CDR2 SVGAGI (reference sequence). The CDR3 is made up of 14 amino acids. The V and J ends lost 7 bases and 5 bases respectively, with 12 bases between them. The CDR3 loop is CASTARENNSPLHF. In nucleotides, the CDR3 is TGTGCCAGCACCGCAAGGGAGAATAATTCACCCCTCCACTTT.

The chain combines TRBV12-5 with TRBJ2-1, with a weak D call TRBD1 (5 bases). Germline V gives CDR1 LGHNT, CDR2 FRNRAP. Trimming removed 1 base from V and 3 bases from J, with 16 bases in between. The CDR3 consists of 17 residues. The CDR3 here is CASGLGGLANHYNEQFF. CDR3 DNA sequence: TGTGCTAGTGGTTTGGGGGGCCTGGCTAACCACTACAATGAGCAGTTCTTC. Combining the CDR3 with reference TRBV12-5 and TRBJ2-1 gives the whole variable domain DARVTQTPRHKVTEMGQEVTMRCQPILGHNTVFWYRQTMMQGLELLAYFRNRAPLDDSGMPKDRFSAEMPDATLATLKIQPSEPRDSAVYFCASGLGGLANHYNEQFFGPGTRLTVL.

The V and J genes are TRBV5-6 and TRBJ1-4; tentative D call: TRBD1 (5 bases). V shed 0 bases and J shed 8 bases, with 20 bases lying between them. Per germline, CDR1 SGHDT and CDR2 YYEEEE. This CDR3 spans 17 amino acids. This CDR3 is CASSLGLSRELNEKLFF. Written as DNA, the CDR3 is TGTGCCAGCAGCTTGGGGCTGAGCAGGGAATTAAACGAAAAACTGTTTTTT.

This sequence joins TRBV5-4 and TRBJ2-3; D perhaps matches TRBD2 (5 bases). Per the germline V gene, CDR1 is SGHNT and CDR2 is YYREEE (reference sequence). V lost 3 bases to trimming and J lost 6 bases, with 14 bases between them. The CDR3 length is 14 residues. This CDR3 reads CASSSSEDGDTQYF. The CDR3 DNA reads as TGTGCCAGCAGCTCGTCGGAGGACGGGGATACGCAGTATTTT.

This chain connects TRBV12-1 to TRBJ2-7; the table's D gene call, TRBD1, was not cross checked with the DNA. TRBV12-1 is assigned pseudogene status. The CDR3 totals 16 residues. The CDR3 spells CASSPGDRLKLYEQYF. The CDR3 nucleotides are TGTGCCAGCAGCCCGGGGGACAGGTTGAAATTGTACGAGCAGTACTTC.